A single sample gave rise to the 2 T cell receptor beta chains below, sequenced in a study of blood T cell repertoires in COVID-19. Repertoires were generated with immunoSEQ multiplex PCR, while TCRdb's copy carries only in-frame clones and drops some. The profile shows roughly 330,000 clones, approximately 88% of them singletons. The sequencing input was PBMCs or T cells enriched from blood (not recorded which). The receptors shown here come from a man under 40 who had recovered from COVID-19.

This sequence joins TRBV18 and TRBJ2-7; 11 bases are a match to TRBD2. The CDR3 has 16 amino acids. Germline loops: CDR1 KGHSH, CDR2 LQKENI. After removal of 6 bases from V and 1 base from J, the junction contained 8 bases not matched to a gene. CDR3 in DNA: TGTGCCAGCTCTCAGGGACTAGCGGATCTTTCCTACGAGCAGTACTTC. It encodes CASSQGLADLSYEQYF.

The chain carries TRBV28 and TRBJ2-3, with 8 bases lining up with TRBD1. From germline, CDR1 is MDHEN and CDR2 SYDVKM. Losses at the gene ends were 4 bases for V and 2 bases for J; bases not matched to a gene: 8. This CDR3 is 16 amino acids long. The CDR3 loop is CASSSFRDRSTDTQYF. The DNA for the CDR3 is TGTGCCAGCAGTTCCTTCCGGGACAGGTCCACAGATACGCAGTATTTT.